Listed below are T cell receptor beta chains from one sample, sequenced in a study of cytomegalovirus exposure and HLA in healthy donors. Clones were read by immunoSEQ multiplex PCR, and TCRdb kept only the in-frame ones, dropping some. The repertoire holds 150,000 or so clones, with about 72% as singletons. The specimen was PBMCs. The receptor source for this set is a girl aged 10 to 17 in good health and CMV-seronegative. Each CDR3 is given without its conserved first and last residue. Fields, in order: clone size, V gene, D gene, J gene, CDR3 protein. The D gene is left open where the match is weak. Rows may omit the clone size; those that give it use once, few, many or a size class.

once	TRBV10-3	TRBD2	TRBJ2-5	AIRETSGNQETQY
-	TRBV5-4	TRBD1	TRBJ1-4	ASRKGAAGNEKLF
-	TRBV7-2	-	TRBJ2-5	ASSLAGETQY
-	TRBV4-1	-	TRBJ1-3	ASSPPRGGNTIY
-	TRBV11-2	TRBD1	TRBJ2-7	ASSPRTGGEYEQY
-	TRBV6-1	TRBD1	TRBJ1-1	AIDTFGQGHTEAF
-	TRBV2	-	TRBJ1-2	ASSEDWGLT
-	TRBV29-1	TRBD2	TRBJ2-3	SVEASWTSGGTDTQY
-	TRBV5-6	TRBD1	TRBJ1-6	ASSLLGDRASPGYSPLH
few	TRBV7-9	-	TRBJ1-2	ASSFRQEYGYT
-	TRBV19	-	TRBJ1-4	ASSIGGIEEKLF
once	TRBV14	TRBD1	TRBJ2-2	ASSRRQGPRTGELF
-	TRBV4-1	TRBD2	TRBJ2-7	ASSQGLAGAHSYEQY
-	TRBV5-1	-	TRBJ1-4	ASRARGGEKLF
-	TRBV7-8	-	TRBJ1-4	ASSPLLGGEEKLF
-	TRBV18	-	TRBJ1-1	ASSPKSEFTEAF
-	TRBV5-4	-	TRBJ1-5	ASSLAGGNQPQH
few	TRBV10-3	-	TRBJ1-6	AISVKGGGGSPLH
-	TRBV5-5	-	TRBJ1-1	ASSLTGLNTEAF
-	TRBV30	TRBD1	TRBJ2-1	AWSAPSTGGLEQF
-	TRBV7-9	TRBD1	TRBJ2-5	ASSSTNGAGGRETQY
-	TRBV15	-	TRBJ1-6	ATSERRGADNSPLH
-	TRBV9	-	TRBJ1-2	ASSPGQVYGYT
few	TRBV9	TRBD1	TRBJ1-1	ASSVTGTAVEAF
-	TRBV27	TRBD2	TRBJ2-1	ASSLERGAYNEQF
once	TRBV5-8	-	TRBJ1-5	ASSLEQGFNQPQH